Listed here is a single T cell receptor (beta chain). Its antigen remains unidentified. The CDR3 totals 14 residues. Germline V gene sequence: CDR1 SGDLS, CDR2 YYNGEE. The V gene lost 0 bases and the J gene lost 6 bases, with 12 bases spanning the gap. Time point indicated: cycle 4 day 1 (C4D1), after five to seven weeks of nivolumab. All patients experienced relapse after autologous stem cell transplantation, and brentuximab vedotin exposure was variable. Best responses fell into complete response, partial response or progressive disease. The method was immunoSEQ multiplex PCR; TCRdb's version includes in-frame clones alone and lacks a portion of them. The table lists about 44,000 clones, roughly two thirds of them singletons. The record originates from a study of PD-1 blockade in classical Hodgkin lymphoma. Whole-study findings and limits: Undefined causes, possibly disease activity or prior therapy, underlie the repertoire differences. Whereas CD4+ TCR diversity had risen significantly by C4D1, CD8+ TCR diversity had not.

The specimen was peripheral blood mononuclear cells (PBMCs), collected before the fourth cycle of nivolumab. The sequence was collected from a human donor with classical Hodgkin lymphoma. J is TRBJ1-2 and V is TRBV9, with D maybe TRBD1 (6 bases). As DNA, the CDR3 is TGTGCCAGCAGCGTAGGGTCCCGGACAGATGGCTACACCTTC. Amino acids: CASSVGSRTDGYTF. The full variable domain, its missing parts supplied by reference TRBV9 and TRBJ1-2, is DSGVTQTPKHLITATGQRVTLRCSPRSGDLSVYWYQQSLDQGLQFLIQYYNGEERAKGNILERFSAQQFPDLHSELNLSSLELGDSALYFCASSVGSRTDGYTFGSGTRLTVV.